This T cell receptor beta chain was identified during a study of shared clonotypes between healthy human individuals. Points from the study as a whole: In having few donors, the study represented limited genetic and exposure-history diversity. Around 4.9% of naive CD4 clonotypes were shared across several donors.

The germline V gene encodes CDR1 SGHAT and CDR2 FQNNGV. The CDR3 runs 12 residues. Comment on this clone: Its specificity is unknown. A much larger clone differs from this one at a single base, so this may be a read error. The same CDR3 can be traced to other DNA sequences in this sample.

The donors, all of them Caucasian adults, lived in Nashville, Tennessee. A CD45RA-negative memory subset and a CD45RA+ naive subset were separated from the CD4+ cells. Profiled with immunoSEQ multiplex PCR; TCRdb holds only in-frame clones, not every one. The sample lists over a million clones; approximately 78% were seen once. The receptor was derived from a man aged 18 to 29 in good health. Some clones in this sample may be carry-over from other donors' samples. Sequencing used memory CD4+ T cells from PBMCs. Documented subset: CD45RA-negative fraction. The chain combines TRBV11-2 with TRBJ1-4; D unresolved. CDR3: CASSLWREKLFF. The DNA of the CDR3 is TGTGCCAGCAGCTTATGGAGGGAAAAACTGTTTTTC. Combining the CDR3 with reference TRBV11-2 and TRBJ1-4 gives the whole variable domain EAGVAQSPRYKIIEKRQSVAFWCNPISGHATLYWYQQILGQGPKLLIQFQNNGVVDDSQLPKDRFSAERLKGVDSTLKIQPAKLEDSAVYLCASSLWREKLFFGSGTQLSVL.